These 18 T cell receptor beta chains came from one sample sequenced in a study of blood T cell repertoires in COVID-19. Method: immunoSEQ multiplex PCR; TCRdb's copy keeps in-frame clones and lacks some. The sample lists 150,000 or so clones; around 87% were seen once. Material for sequencing was PBMCs or T cells enriched from blood (not recorded which). The receptors here all came from a woman in her thirties or forties who had been exposed to COVID-19.

The chain employs TRBV7-2 and TRBJ2-7; perhaps TRBD1 as D (6 bases). The V end was cut by 3 bases, the J end by 7 bases, with 16 bases between. The CDR3 has 14 residues. The germline V gene has CDR1 SGHTA and CDR2 FQGNSA. The CDR3 region is CASSFGTRTFEQYF. The CDR3 DNA sequence: TGTGCCAGCAGCTTCGGGACACGTACCTTTGAGCAGTACTTC.

The rearrangement uses TRBV29-1 and TRBJ2-1; TRBD1 matches at 12 bases. The CDR3 sequence is 14 residues long. V lost 1 base, J lost 9 bases, and 4 bases stayed unmatched. In germline, CDR1 is SQVTM, CDR2 ANQGSEA. Written as DNA, the CDR3 is TGCAGCGTTGAAGCGGGGACAGGGGGCACTGAGCAGTTCTTC. Its translation is CSVEAGTGGTEQFF.

The V gene is TRBV6-2 or TRBV6-3, the J gene TRBJ1-2; perhaps TRBD1 as D (6 bases). Germline V lookup: CDR1 MNHEY, CDR2 SVGEGT. The length of the CDR3 is 14 residues. The ends were cut back, 0 bases at V and 4 bases at J, with 9 bases in the middle. CDR3 loop: CASSYSTTGYGYTF. The CDR3 bases are TGTGCCAGCAGTTACTCGACGACAGGCTATGGCTACACCTTC.

The rearrangement links TRBV6-1 to TRBJ1-6; TRBD1 might be the D (5 bases). V lost 4 bases and J 0 bases, leaving 13 bases between the germline ends. Germline V lookup: CDR1 MNHNS, CDR2 SASEGT. The CDR3 has 17 residues. The CDR3 region is CASSVMSDSSYNSPLHF. The CDR3 DNA sequence: TGTGCCAGCAGTGTTATGAGTGACAGCTCCTATAATTCACCCCTCCACTTT.

The chain uses TRBV2 and TRBJ1-2; 7 positions agree with TRBD1. V was clipped by 8 bases and J by 5 bases; unmatched bases: 11. The germline V gene encodes CDR1 SNHLY and CDR2 FYNNEI. CDR3 length equals 14 residues. The CDR3 bases are TGTGCCAGCGGACCAGGACAGGAGAAATATGGCTACACCTTC. It codes for CASGPGQEKYGYTF.

Notes on this clone: Other nucleotide sequences from this sample produce the same CDR3. The rearrangement links TRBV28 to TRBJ1-2, with 7 bases matching TRBD1. V lost 3 bases, J lost 2 bases, and 0 bases stayed unmatched. This CDR3 contains 13 residues. Germline CDR1 and CDR2: MDHEN and SYDVKM. Here the CDR3 reads CASSLGQNYGYTF. CDR3 nucleotides: TGTGCCAGCAGTTTGGGACAGAACTATGGCTACACCTTC.

The genes are TRBV27 and TRBJ2-1; 9 bases line up with TRBD1. The CDR3 covers 16 residues. Looked up from germline, CDR1 is MNHEY and CDR2 is SMNVEV (reference sequence). With V trimmed by 5 bases and J by 7 bases, 12 bases remained unmatched. CDR3 residues: CASSPQGDRARNEQFF. CDR3 DNA: TGTGCCAGCAGTCCCCAGGGGGACAGGGCCCGAAATGAGCAGTTCTTC.

The chain uses TRBV2 and TRBJ1-2; D remains unclear. The CDR3 has 13 amino acids. The germline gives CDR1 SNHLY, CDR2 FYNNEI. Trimming cost V 8 bases and J 9 bases, with 19 bases left between them. As DNA, the CDR3 is TGTGCCAGCCGGGGATGGCGTAGTCGTAGCTACACCTTC. Protein product: CASRGWRSRSYTF.

The V gene is TRBV5-6, the J gene TRBJ1-1; perhaps TRBD1 as D (5 bases). The CDR3 covers 13 residues. V lost 9 bases and J lost 6, with 18 bases in between. Germline loops: CDR1 SGHDT, CDR2 YYEEEE. In DNA, the CDR3 is TGTGCCACCCTCGGGGGGGGGAGCGCTGAAGCTTTCTTT. Its translation is CATLGGGSAEAFF.

V gene TRBV7-9 combines with J gene TRBJ1-6; the D is unclear. The germline V gene has CDR1 SEHNR and CDR2 FQNEAQ (reference sequence). This CDR3 region has 14 residues. Trimming took 5 bases from V and 9 from J, leaving 14 bases between them. CDR3 in amino acids: CASSPERNSSPLHF. CDR3 DNA: TGTGCCAGCAGCCCCGAGCGTAATAGTTCACCCCTCCACTTT.

The chain is built from TRBV4-1 and TRBJ2-3; 12 bases line up with TRBD2. The CDR3 loop spans 18 amino acids. Germline CDR1 reads MGHRA; CDR2 reads YSYEKL. V shed 4 bases, J shed 11 bases, and the junction held 19 bases outside the gene matches. CDR3 sequence reads: CASSRSRSLAGGPDGQYF. The CDR3 DNA is TGCGCCAGCAGCCGGTCACGTTCTCTAGCGGGAGGGCCCGATGGGCAGTATTTT.

This clone was seen only once. CDR3 protein: CASSQVGAGETGELFF. CDR3 DNA sequence: TGCGCCAGCAGCCAAGTCGGGGCGGGAGAAACCGGGGAGCTGTTTTTT. This rearrangement joins TRBV4-3 to TRBJ2-2, with 7 bases lining up with TRBD2. Looked up from germline, CDR1 is LGHNA and CDR2 is YSLEER. The CDR3 is made up of 16 amino acids. With 1 base clipped from V and 5 bases from J, the junction kept 7 bases outside the gene matches.

The chain recombines TRBV10-3 with TRBJ2-1; 7 bases map to TRBD2. Germline CDR1 ENHRY, CDR2 SYGVKD. V lost 8 bases to trimming and J lost 4 bases; unmatched junction nucleotides: 2. CDR3 size: 12 residues. CDR3 amino acids: CAIGTNYNEQFF. Here the CDR3 DNA reads TGTGCCATCGGGACTAATTACAATGAGCAGTTCTTC.

This chain connects TRBV7-8 to TRBJ1-5; no firm D call. CDR1 and CDR2 (germline): SGHVS, FQNEAQ. Trimming cost V 3 bases and J 4 bases, with 16 bases left between them. The CDR3 runs 16 residues. The CDR3, as DNA: TGTGCCAGCAGCTTCCTCGGCGGGCGAGGAAATCAGCCCCAGCATTTT. This translates into CASSFLGGRGNQPQHF.

J is TRBJ1-1 and V is TRBV5-1; TRBD1 agrees at 8 bases. The CDR3 contains 15 residues. V lost 4 bases, J lost 2 bases, and 7 bases stayed unmatched. Germline values: CDR1 SGHRS, CDR2 YFSETQ. The CDR3 spells CASSQHRGGNTEAFF. The CDR3 nucleotides are TGCGCCAGCAGCCAACACAGGGGGGGAAACACTGAAGCTTTCTTT.

The chain carries TRBV11-3 and TRBJ2-7; D not resolved. Trimming took 1 base from V and 10 from J, leaving 11 bases between them. Per the germline V gene, CDR1 is SGHNT and CDR2 is YENEEA. The CDR3 spans 12 residues. In DNA form, the CDR3 reads TGTGCCAGCAGCTTAGGATCCTTGACTCAGTACTTC. Protein: CASSLGSLTQYF.

This clone was recorded only once. V gene TRBV7-9 combines with J gene TRBJ1-4; TRBD1 matches 9 bases. The CDR3 extends over 16 amino acids. The J segment lost 5 bases and the V segment lost 1 base, leaving 5 bases of the junction unmatched. Per the germline V gene, CDR1 is SEHNR and CDR2 is FQNEAQ (reference sequence). The DNA for the CDR3 is TGTGCCAGCAGCTTAGGGGGAGGACAGGGGAATGAAAAACTGTTTTTT. Translating it yields CASSLGGGQGNEKLFF.

The J gene is TRBJ1-5, the V gene TRBV3-1 (or the pseudogene TRBV3-2); 7 nucleotides agree with TRBD1. V was clipped by 3 bases and J by 6 bases; unmatched bases: 5. This CDR3 has 14 residues. CDR1 LGHDT and CDR2 YNNKEL come from the germline V gene (reference sequence). CDR3 nucleotide sequence: TGTGCCAGCAGCCACACAGGGGCTGGTCAGCCCCAGCATTTT. Encoded protein: CASSHTGAGQPQHF.